These 15 T cell receptor beta chains were sequenced from one sample in a study of blood T cell repertoires in COVID-19. The protocol was immunoSEQ multiplex PCR, while the TCRdb copy is restricted to in-frame clones and leaves out a portion. The repertoire holds about 250,000 clones, with roughly 80% as singletons. The sample comprised peripheral blood. The receptors come from an elderly man with acute or convalescent COVID-19.

The V and J genes are TRBV30 and TRBJ1-2; D is possibly TRBD1 (5 bases). The CDR3 extends over 12 amino acids. Germline loops: CDR1 GTSNPN, CDR2 SVGIG (reference sequence). V lost 4 bases, J lost 2 bases, and 8 bases lay in between. The CDR3 sequence is CAWTGGNYGYTF. DNA of the CDR3: TGTGCCTGGACGGGGGGGAACTATGGCTACACCTTC. Using reference TRBV30 and TRBJ1-2 for the parts outside the CDR3, the full variable domain is SQTIHQWPATLVQPVGSPLSLECTVEGTSNPNLYWYRQAAGRGLQLLFYSVGIGQISSEVPQNLSASRPQDRQFILSSKKLLLSDSGFYLCAWTGGNYGYTFGSGTRLTVV.

This clone occurred a few times. The V and J genes are TRBV5-1 and TRBJ1-1; D call uncertain. Trimming removed 4 bases from V and 0 bases from J, with 10 bases in between. This CDR3 is built from 14 residues. Germline V gene data show CDR1 as SGHRS and CDR2 as YFSETQ. CDR3 protein: CASSLGEMNTEAFF. In DNA form, the CDR3 reads TGCGCCAGCAGCCTTGGGGAGATGAACACTGAAGCTTTCTTT.

DNA of the CDR3: TGTGCCAGCAGCTTAGGTCTGGGTTTCACAGGCCACGGAAGTGCTGAAGCTTTCTTT. Its protein product is CASSLGLGFTGHGSAEAFF. The rearrangement uses TRBV7-9 and TRBJ1-1, with D perhaps TRBD1 (5 bases). Trimming removed 1 base at V and 6 bases at J, with 27 bases between. Looked up from germline, CDR1 is SEHNR and CDR2 is FQNEAQ (reference sequence). The CDR3 is 19 residues long.

This CDR3 is CASSPGQNTGELFF. The CDR3 bases are TGTGCCAGCTCACCGGGACAGAACACCGGGGAGCTGTTTTTT. The V and J genes are TRBV18 and TRBJ2-2, with a weak D call TRBD1 (6 bases). Trimming removed 3 bases at V and 1 base at J, with 6 bases between. There are 14 residues in the CDR3. The germline V gene has CDR1 KGHSH and CDR2 LQKENI.

The CDR3 coding sequence is TGTGCCAGCCAAAAGGCCCCCGAGGGGACCCAGTACTTC. It yields the protein CASQKAPEGTQYF. The chain carries TRBV9 and TRBJ2-5; TRBD2 is a possible D gene (5 bases). The CDR3 runs 13 residues. From germline, CDR1 is SGDLS and CDR2 YYNGEE. Trimming shortened V by 7 bases and J by 7 bases, and 17 bases separated the two germline ends.

The chain recombines TRBV3-1 (or the pseudogene TRBV3-2) with TRBJ1-2, with D unresolved. The germline gives CDR1 LGHDT, CDR2 YNNKEL (reference sequence). The V and J ends lost 1 base and 8 bases respectively, with 11 bases between them. The CDR3 totals 13 residues. DNA of the CDR3: TGTGCCAGCAGCCAAGGGAGGGCAGGCGGCTACACCTTC. Translating it yields CASSQGRAGGYTF.

The rearrangement links TRBV18 to TRBJ1-6, with TRBD1 matching 9 bases. This CDR3 region has 16 residues. Trimming at V came to 3 bases and at J to 2 bases, leaving 2 bases not matched to a gene. From germline, CDR1 is KGHSH and CDR2 LQKENI. CDR3 sequence reads: CASSPGTGPYNSPLHF. The CDR3 DNA reads as TGTGCCAGCTCACCCGGGACAGGGCCCTATAATTCACCCCTCCACTTT.

The CDR3 DNA reads TGCGCCAGCAGCTTATGGGGGGAAAAAAACATTCAGTACTTC. This encodes CASSLWGEKNIQYF. J is TRBJ2-4 and V is TRBV5-1; a possible D gene is TRBD2 (6 bases). The CDR3 loop spans 14 amino acids. V lost 2 bases and J 4 bases, leaving 10 bases between the germline ends. Germline CDR1 and CDR2: SGHRS and YFSETQ.

This clone was recorded many times. V usage is TRBV4-1 and J usage is TRBJ1-3; 8 positions agree with TRBD1. The CDR3 is made up of 16 amino acids. The germline V gene has CDR1 MGHRA and CDR2 YSYEKL. V was pared by 4 bases and J by 0 bases, with 5 bases of the junction left unmatched. In DNA, the CDR3 is TGCGCCAGCAGCCCCGGACAGGGCCCCTCTGGAAACACCATATATTTT. Translating it yields CASSPGQGPSGNTIYF.

This chain links TRBV7-9 with TRBJ1-2, with D tentatively TRBD1 (5 bases). The CDR3 runs 15 residues. V was trimmed by 2 bases and J by 8 bases, leaving 18 bases between them. CDR1 and CDR2 (germline): SEHNR, FQNEAQ (reference sequence). Here the CDR3 DNA reads TGTGCCAGCAGCTTAACTCCCCAGGGTCGGGAGGGCTACACCTTC. Its protein is CASSLTPQGREGYTF.

This sequence joins TRBV19 and TRBJ1-2, with 7 bases matching TRBD1. The CDR3 has 15 residues. Germline values: CDR1 LNHDA, CDR2 SQIVND (reference sequence). The V and J ends lost 7 bases and 4 bases, in that order; junction bases with no gene match: 12. The CDR3 nucleotides read TGTGCCAGTACCCCTAGGTCAGGGGGGATCTATGGCTACACCTTC. Amino acids: CASTPRSGGIYGYTF.

The chain carries TRBV19 and TRBJ1-1; 7 bases line up with TRBD1. J lost 3 bases, V lost 4 bases, and 17 bases had no gene match. CDR3 length equals 18 residues. The germline V gene has CDR1 LNHDA and CDR2 SQIVND (reference sequence). The CDR3 region has the DNA TGTGCCAGTAGTACCCAACGGACACACAGGGGATGGTACACTGAAGCTTTCTTT. It is translated as CASSTQRTHRGWYTEAFF. The full variable domain, in which reference TRBV19 and TRBJ1-1 provide the parts outside the CDR3, is DGGITQSPKYLFRKEGQNVTLSCEQNLNHDAMYWYRQDPGQGLRLIYYSQIVNDFQKGDIAEGYSVSREKKESFPLTVTSAQKNPTAFYLCASSTQRTHRGWYTEAFFGQGTRLTVV.

The chain has TRBV9 and TRBJ2-3; D is ambiguous. This CDR3 has 15 amino acids. Germline CDR1 is SGDLS and CDR2 is YYNGEE. V lost 0 bases and J lost 0, with 8 bases in between. Written as DNA, the CDR3 is TGTGCCAGCAGCGTAGGGCAGGCTAGCACAGATACGCAGTATTTT. Its protein is CASSVGQASTDTQYF.

The chain links TRBV5-4 to TRBJ2-3, with D possibly TRBD1 on 5 matching bases. Germline lookup yields CDR1 SGHNT and CDR2 YYREEE (reference sequence). Trimming took 3 bases from V and 2 from J, leaving 16 bases between them. This CDR3 spans 16 amino acids. The CDR3 loop reads CASSSLLTGSTDTQYF. CDR3 coding DNA: TGTGCCAGCAGCTCACTACTTACAGGCTCCACAGATACGCAGTATTTT. The full variable domain, rest sourced from reference TRBV5-4 and TRBJ2-3, is ETGVTQSPTHLIKTRGQQVTLRCSSQSGHNTVSWYQQALGQGPQFIFQYYREEENGRGNFPPRFSGLQFPNYSSELNVNALELDDSALYLCASSSLLTGSTDTQYFGPGTRLTVL.

The V call is TRBV27, the J call TRBJ1-2; perhaps TRBD1 as D (6 bases). V gave up 6 bases and J gave up 3 bases, with 14 bases separating them. CDR1 and CDR2 from the germline V gene are MNHEY and SMNVEV (reference sequence). There are 14 residues in the CDR3. The CDR3, as DNA: TGTGCCAGCAGGTGGGGACCAGGGGACTATGGCTACACCTTC. Encoded protein: CASRWGPGDYGYTF.